The source of this T cell receptor beta chain is a study of CD4 T cells in relation to SARS-CoV-2 and coronaviruses. Study summary: After nine to eleven days of antigen culture, PBMC TCR beta CDR3s were sequenced. Study-wide points: Pre-pandemic and post-infection samples never came from the same donor.

Naive and memory CD4+ T cells were cultured with CEF, then survey-sequenced. Sequencing was performed with immunoSEQ multiplex PCR; in TCRdb, only in-frame clones are kept and a portion is missing. The top ten clones hold 1.4% of a sample with some 45,000 clones, more than 65% of them seen once. Cryopreserved PBMCs were CD4-enriched, then split into naive and memory cells. Unmatched junction bases numbered 4, after V lost 3 bases and J lost 2 bases. This CDR3 spans 14 amino acids. Germline V gene sequence: CDR1 MDHEN, CDR2 SYDVKM. In the case of this clone: The antigen remains undetermined.

This TCR was sampled from an adult with COVID-19. The chain links TRBV28 to TRBJ2-7; 7 nucleotides agree with TRBD1. What was sequenced was naive CD4+ T cells from PBMCs, cultured in vitro. The subset is: naive CD4+ T cells isolated by negative enrichment. This CDR3 is CASSFHQGAYEQYF. The CDR3 DNA reads TGTGCCAGCAGTTTCCATCAGGGGGCCTACGAGCAGTACTTC.